This T cell receptor (beta chain) was retrieved from a study of T-cell memory formation after mild COVID-19. About the research overall: Clusters were largely donor specific. Study-wide points: Some clones that responded turned up in pre-infection memory, which suggests that cross-reactive memory joined in. Mainly CM and EM harbored the contracting CD4+ clones; mainly EMRA harbored the CD8+ ones. Later expanders leaned CD4+, whereas day 15 to 85 contracting clones were balanced CD4/CD8.

TCRdb re-derived calls from the 5' RACE reads in MiXCR, one entry per CDR3 protein. Of over 55,000 distinct CDR3 sequences in the sample, 12% were seen once. V dropped 5 bases and J dropped 5 bases, with 10 bases sitting between them. The CDR3 consists of 12 residues. This clonotype was detected a few times. Antigen: not known. The rearrangement joins TRBV12-3 or TRBV12-4 to TRBJ2-7; D ambiguous. The sequencing sample was made of PBMCs or a T cell subset sorted from them (not recorded which). The sequence came from a man between 18 and 35 years old who had mild COVID-19 (a few samples of this study predate the infection). Cell type and time point are not known. This CDR3 is CASSPRFDEQYF. CDR3 in DNA: TGTGCCAGCAGTCCCCGTTTCGACGAGCAGTACTTC.